These 18 T cell receptor beta chains were all obtained from the same sample, sequenced in a study of control samples from healthy donors and cancer patients (TCRdb year 2020). The library was prepared using the immunoSEQ multiplex PCR assay. TCRdb took over this immuneACCESS table, retaining in-frame rearrangements with V and J assigned. Such tables are incomplete; in checked studies, under half of the missing clones stem from an unresolved V gene, and the remainder is unexplained. The sample table lists 150,000 to 200,000 clones, approximately 90% of them with a count of one. The ten biggest clones cover around 12% of the sample. The sample consisted of blood. Every receptor here comes from a man aged 25-45 years in good health.

The chain is built from TRBV6-2 or TRBV6-3 and TRBJ1-1; D ambiguous. V lost 7 bases and J 4 bases, leaving 16 bases between the germline ends. Germline assignment: CDR1 MNHEY and CDR2 SVGEGT. The CDR3 has 14 amino acids. The CDR3 sequence: CASTYGRESTEAFF. For the CDR3, the DNA is TGTGCCAGCACTTATGGTCGGGAATCCACTGAAGCTTTCTTT.

The chain employs TRBV18 and TRBJ1-3; D remains ambiguous. CDR1 is KGHSH, CDR2 LQKENI, per germline. Trimming took off 0 bases at V and 0 bases at J, with 9 bases between the two ends. The CDR3 runs 16 residues. CDR3 coding DNA: TGTGCCAGCTCACCACCAGCCACTCGCTCTGGAAACACCATATATTTT. It yields the protein CASSPPATRSGNTIYF.

The chain carries TRBV4-2 and TRBJ2-3, with D hard to call. CDR3 length: 11 amino acids. The germline CDR1 and CDR2 sequences are LGHNA and YNFKEQ. The germline V and J ends were trimmed by 8 bases and 6 bases, with 9 bases remaining between them. This chain's CDR3 is CASSSSDTQYF. The CDR3, as DNA: TGTGCCAGCTCGTCTAGTGATACGCAGTATTTT.

The chain has TRBV18 and TRBJ1-2, with TRBD1 matching 8 bases. The CDR3 sequence is 13 residues long. V trimming: 5 bases; J trimming: 8 bases; junction bases outside the gene matches: 7. Germline V lookup: CDR1 KGHSH, CDR2 LQKENI. The CDR3 bases are TGTGCCAGCTCAGAGGACAGGGTGGGCGGCTACACCTTC. It translates to CASSEDRVGGYTF.

This chain connects TRBV28 to TRBJ1-1, with 7 bases matching TRBD1. Germline V CDR1 and CDR2: MDHEN, SYDVKM. This CDR3 comprises 13 residues. The V gene end was trimmed by 5 bases and the J gene end by 3 bases; junction bases not matched to a gene: 3. CDR3 residues: CASSIDRDTEAFF. CDR3 coding DNA: TGTGCCAGCAGTATAGACAGGGACACTGAAGCTTTCTTT. The entire variable domain, with the rest obtained from reference TRBV28 and TRBJ1-1, is as follows: DVKVTQSSRYLVKRTGEKVFLECVQDMDHENMFWYRQDPGLGLRLIYFSYDVKMKEKGDIPEGYSVSREKKERFSLILESASTNQTSMYLCASSIDRDTEAFFGQGTRLTVV.

This clone was counted between two and nine times. This chain joins TRBV18 and TRBJ2-7; TRBD2 might be the D (6 bases). This CDR3 is built from 12 residues. Germline CDR1 KGHSH, CDR2 LQKENI. V was cut by 5 bases and J by 4 bases, with 9 bases left in between. CDR3 region: CASSYGTYEQYF. For the CDR3, the DNA is TGTGCCAGCTCATACGGGACTTACGAGCAGTACTTC.

The chain employs TRBV6-5 and TRBJ1-1; D ambiguous. This CDR3 is built from 13 residues. Germline V CDR1 and CDR2: MNHEY, SVGAGI. Trimming removed 6 bases from V and 1 base from J, with 9 bases in between. The CDR3 protein is CASRVQENTEAFF. The CDR3 DNA sequence: TGTGCCAGCAGGGTTCAGGAGAACACTGAAGCTTTCTTT.

The rearrangement uses TRBV18 and TRBJ1-2; 9 bases agree with TRBD1. V was clipped by 3 bases and J by 4 bases; unmatched bases: 9. The CDR3 has 16 residues. Per germline, CDR1 KGHSH and CDR2 LQKENI. The DNA of the CDR3 is TGTGCCAGCTCACCCGGGACAGGGTCGTCTGGCTATGGCTACACCTTC. It is translated as CASSPGTGSSGYGYTF.

The chain joins TRBV5-1 to TRBJ2-1; D possibly corresponds to TRBD2 (6 bases). This CDR3 is 14 amino acids long. Between the trimmed V and J ends, which lost 2 bases and 7 bases, there was a span of 13 bases. The germline V gene encodes CDR1 SGHRS and CDR2 YFSETQ. CDR3 protein: CASSLTGVWNEQFF. The CDR3, as DNA: TGCGCCAGCAGCTTAACGGGAGTTTGGAATGAGCAGTTCTTC.

This sequence joins TRBV19 and TRBJ1-5; maybe TRBD1 (5 bases). CDR1 LNHDA and CDR2 SQIVND come from the germline V gene (reference sequence). V was shortened by 4 bases and J by 4 bases, with 14 bases between the two germline ends. CDR3 length equals 15 residues. DNA of the CDR3: TGTGCCAGTAGTACCGGGACCAGGTTGAATCAGCCCCAGCATTTT. Protein: CASSTGTRLNQPQHF.

This clone was seen a handful of times. J is TRBJ2-5 and V is TRBV7-9; D is perhaps TRBD2 (5 bases). With 1 base removed from V and 4 bases from J, the gap between germline ends came to 13 bases. Germline lookup yields CDR1 SEHNR and CDR2 FQNEAQ (reference sequence). CDR3 length: 15 amino acids. CDR3 sequence reads: CASSLVLQAGETQYF. CDR3 nucleotides: TGTGCCAGCAGCTTAGTGCTGCAGGCGGGAGAGACCCAGTACTTC.

CDR3 residues: CATSGAVAGGRDTQYF. The DNA of the CDR3 is TGTGCCACCAGCGGGGCGGTAGCGGGGGGCAGGGATACGCAGTATTTT. This chain uses TRBV15 with TRBJ2-3; 10 bases match TRBD2. V lost 5 bases, J lost 6 bases, and 11 bases stayed unmatched. Germline V gene data show CDR1 as LNHNV and CDR2 as YYDKDF (reference sequence). The CDR3 has 16 amino acids. Together with reference TRBV15 and TRBJ2-3, the CDR3 gives the full variable domain: DAMVIQNPRYQVTQFGKPVTLSCSQTLNHNVMYWYQQKSSQAPKLLFHYYDKDFNNEADTPDNFQSRRPNTSFCFLDIRSPGLGDTAMYLCATSGAVAGGRDTQYFGPGTRLTVL.

The table lists this clone with a count of one. The genes are TRBV27 and TRBJ2-7; 7 positions match TRBD2. The length of the CDR3 is 15 residues. Germline V CDR1 and CDR2: MNHEY, SMNVEV (reference sequence). Losses at the gene ends were 6 bases for V and 2 bases for J; bases not matched to a gene: 10. CDR3 sequence reads: CASSWGGVGTYEQYF. The CDR3, as DNA: TGTGCCAGCAGCTGGGGGGGAGTGGGAACCTACGAGCAGTACTTC.

This clone came up a few times. The V gene is TRBV5-6, the J gene TRBJ2-3; D is possibly TRBD1 (6 bases). Trimming removed 7 bases at V and 5 bases at J, with 23 bases between. This CDR3 comprises 16 residues. Per germline, CDR1 SGHDT and CDR2 YYEEEE. The CDR3 protein is CASLRGERAAGDTQYF. CDR3 nucleotide sequence: TGTGCCAGCCTCAGGGGAGAGAGGGCCGCTGGAGATACGCAGTATTTT.

The rearrangement links TRBV24-1 to TRBJ2-7; 10 nucleotides match TRBD2. Germline V gene sequence: CDR1 KGHDR, CDR2 SFDVKD. The CDR3 sequence is 16 residues long. V trimming: 5 bases; J trimming: 3 bases; junction bases outside the gene matches: 9. As DNA, the CDR3 is TGTGCCACCAGTGGGGCTTCCGGGACTAGCGACTACGAGCAGTACTTC. Its protein is CATSGASGTSDYEQYF.

V usage is TRBV19 and J usage is TRBJ1-5; D not resolved. The length of the CDR3 is 13 residues. Germline assignment: CDR1 LNHDA and CDR2 SQIVND (reference sequence). Between the trimmed V and J ends, which lost 4 bases and 5 bases, there was a span of 9 bases. CDR3 loop: CASSTVVYQPQHF. The CDR3 nucleotides read TGTGCCAGTAGTACCGTCGTTTATCAGCCCCAGCATTTT.

The count of this clone is one. The rearrangement uses TRBV27 and TRBJ2-1, with 10 bases aligning to TRBD2. Germline loops: CDR1 MNHEY, CDR2 SMNVEV (reference sequence). This CDR3 contains 15 residues. The ends lost 7 bases at V and 8 bases at J; junction bases unmatched: 11. CDR3 amino acids: CASKPVTSGKDEQFF. CDR3 nucleotide sequence: TGTGCCAGCAAACCGGTAACTAGCGGGAAGGATGAGCAGTTCTTC.

The genes are TRBV3-1 (or the pseudogene TRBV3-2) and TRBJ1-3; unclear D gene. This CDR3 has 15 residues. In germline, CDR1 is LGHDT, CDR2 YNNKEL (reference sequence). Trimming removed 1 base at V and 2 bases at J, with 9 bases between. CDR3 sequence reads: CASSQGIQPGNTIYF. CDR3 in DNA: TGTGCCAGCAGCCAAGGTATCCAACCTGGAAACACCATATATTTT.